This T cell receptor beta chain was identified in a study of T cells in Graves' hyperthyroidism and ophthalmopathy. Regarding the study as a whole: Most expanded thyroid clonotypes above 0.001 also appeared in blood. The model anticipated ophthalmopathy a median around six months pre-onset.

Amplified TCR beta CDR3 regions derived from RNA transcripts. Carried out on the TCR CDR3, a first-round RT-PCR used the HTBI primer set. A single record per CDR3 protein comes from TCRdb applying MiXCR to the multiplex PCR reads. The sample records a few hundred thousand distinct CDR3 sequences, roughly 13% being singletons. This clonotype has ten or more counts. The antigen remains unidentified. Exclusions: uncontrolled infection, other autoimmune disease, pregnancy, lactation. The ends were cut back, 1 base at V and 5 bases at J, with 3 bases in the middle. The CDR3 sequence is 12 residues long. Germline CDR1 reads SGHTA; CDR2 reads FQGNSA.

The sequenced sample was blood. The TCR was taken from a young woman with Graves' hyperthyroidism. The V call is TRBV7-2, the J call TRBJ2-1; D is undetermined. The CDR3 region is CASSLVHNEQFF. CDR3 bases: TGTGCCAGCAGCTTAGTCCACAATGAGCAGTTCTTC.